The 5 T cell receptor beta chains given below trace back to one sample, sequenced in a study of cytomegalovirus exposure and HLA in healthy donors. The primer mix had 60 Vbeta and 13 Jbeta primers. Libraries were prepared by immunoSEQ multiplex PCR; TCRdb keeps only in-frame clonotypes and omits some of them. This sample has about 110,000 clones; 65% to 80% occur once, and the top ten carry 3.1%. Sequenced: PBMCs. All receptors come from a woman aged 40 to 49 in good health and CMV-seronegative.

The DNA for the CDR3 is TGTGCCAGCAGTGGAAGGAACAGGCAATTGAATGAGCAGTTCTTC. Encoded protein: CASSGRNRQLNEQFF. The V and J genes are TRBV2 and TRBJ2-1; D might be TRBD1 (5 bases). The CDR3 sequence is 15 residues long. Trimming left V 4 bases short and J 7 bases short, with 17 bases between. CDR1 and CDR2 from the germline V gene are SNHLY and FYNNEI.

The chain employs TRBV6-1 and TRBJ1-1, with TRBD1 as a possible D gene (5 bases). Germline lookup yields CDR1 MNHNS and CDR2 SASEGT. This CDR3 region has 13 residues. The ends were cut back, 6 bases at V and 7 bases at J, with 15 bases in the middle. CDR3 residues: CASRSGPSDEAFF. The DNA for the CDR3 is TGTGCCAGCAGGTCAGGGCCCTCGGATGAAGCTTTCTTT.

The V call is TRBV12-5, the J call TRBJ1-2, with a tentative D call TRBD1 (5 bases). Per the germline V gene, CDR1 is LGHNT and CDR2 is FRNRAP. V lost 3 bases, J lost 4 bases, and 9 bases lay in between. The CDR3 runs 13 residues. This chain's CDR3 is CASGFGGSYGYTF. The CDR3 bases are TGTGCTAGTGGTTTCGGGGGATCCTATGGCTACACCTTC.

V usage is TRBV6-5 and J usage is TRBJ1-3, with D maybe TRBD1 (5 bases). Trimming removed 5 bases at V and 4 bases at J, with 9 bases between. Per germline, CDR1 MNHEY and CDR2 SVGAGI. The CDR3 is made up of 13 amino acids. The CDR3 DNA reads TGTGCCAGCAGTCCGGGGGGGGGAAACACCATATATTTT. Translated, it gives CASSPGGGNTIYF.

CDR3 in amino acids: CASSYSQRTEAFF. The CDR3 DNA reads TGTGCCAGCAGTTACTCGCAGCGCACTGAAGCTTTCTTT. V and J are TRBV6-5 and TRBJ1-1; the D is unclear. CDR1 is MNHEY and CDR2 is SVGAGI in the germline V gene. This CDR3 comprises 13 residues. V was clipped by 0 bases and J by 4 bases, with 6 bases between them.